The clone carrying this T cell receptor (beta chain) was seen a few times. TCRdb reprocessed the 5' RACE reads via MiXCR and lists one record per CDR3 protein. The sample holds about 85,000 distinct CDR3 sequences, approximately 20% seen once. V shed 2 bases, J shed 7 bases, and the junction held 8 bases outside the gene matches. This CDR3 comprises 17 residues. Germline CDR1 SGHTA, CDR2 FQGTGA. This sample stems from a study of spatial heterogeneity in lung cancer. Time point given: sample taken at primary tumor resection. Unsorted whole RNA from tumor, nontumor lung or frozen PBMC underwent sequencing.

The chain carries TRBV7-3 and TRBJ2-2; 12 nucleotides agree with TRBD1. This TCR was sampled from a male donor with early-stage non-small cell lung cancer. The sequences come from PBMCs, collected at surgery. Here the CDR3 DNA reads TGTGCCAGCAGCTTATTCGGGACAGGGGGCCCTAGCGGGGAGCTGTTTTTT. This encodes CASSLFGTGGPSGELFF.